This is a list of T cell receptor beta chains from one sample in a study of blood T cell repertoires in COVID-19. Using immunoSEQ multiplex PCR, the repertoire was profiled, and TCRdb retains in-frame clones only, with some absent. The sample has about 270,000 clones; approximately 86% are singletons. The material sequenced was peripheral blood. The receptor source for this set is a woman in her fifties or sixties with active or convalescent COVID-19. The CDR3 runs from the conserved cysteine through the conserved F or W. D genes are given only for firm matches. Clone sizes are given selectively: once, few, many, or a class where the clone is expanded.

j_call d_call clone_size v_call cdr3_aa cdr3_nt
TRBJ2-1 TRBD2 . TRBV28 CASSFVAGGLFFYNEQFF TGTGCCAGCAGTTTCGTTGCGGGAGGGCTCTTTTTTTACAATGAGCAGTTCTTC
TRBJ1-6 . . TRBV30 CAWTQLSSYNSPLHF TGTGCCTGGACCCAATTGAGCTCCTATAATTCACCCCTCCACTTT
TRBJ2-2 . . TRBV7-3 CASSLSRTGNTGELFF TGTGCCAGCAGCTTAAGTAGGACGGGAAACACCGGGGAGCTGTTTTTT
TRBJ2-1 . . TRBV24-1 CATSDPRGKAYNEQFF TGTGCCACCAGTGACCCCAGGGGAAAGGCCTACAATGAGCAGTTCTTC
TRBJ1-2 TRBD1 . TRBV5-1 CASSWGPGTGANYGYTF TGCGCCAGCAGCTGGGGGCCCGGGACAGGAGCTAACTATGGTTACACCTTC
TRBJ2-1 TRBD2 . TRBV3-1/TRBV3-2 CASSQASSGSYEQFF TGTGCCAGCAGCCAAGCGTCTAGCGGGAGCTATGAGCAGTTCTTC
TRBJ1-3 . . TRBV28 CASSPRYRRDSGNTIYF TGTGCCAGCAGTCCGCGGTACCGACGGGACTCTGGAAACACCATATATTTT
TRBJ1-6 . . TRBV19 CASRRGQNNSPLHF TGTGCCAGTAGGCGGGGGCAGAATAATTCACCCCTCCACTTT
TRBJ1-2 . . TRBV30 CAWSVRGGAGYTF TGTGCCTGGAGTGTACGGGGGGGCGCGGGCTACACCTTC
TRBJ2-7 . . TRBV20-1 CSASKISSAYEQYF TGCAGTGCTAGTAAAATCTCTTCCGCCTACGAGCAGTACTTC
TRBJ1-1 . . TRBV6-5 CATYSFRQENFKAFF TGTGCCACCTACTCATTCAGACAGGAAAATTTTAAAGCTTTCTTT
TRBJ1-5 . . TRBV6-5 CASRPTRHSNQPQHF TGTGCCAGCAGACCGACGAGACATAGCAATCAGCCCCAGCATTTT
TRBJ2-2 . once TRBV3-1/TRBV3-2 CASSQGGGATGELFF TGTGCCAGCAGCCAAGGCGGCGGGGCCACCGGGGAGCTGTTTTTT
TRBJ1-2 TRBD1 . TRBV27 CASSPRTGSNYGYTF TGTGCCAGCAGTCCCCGGACAGGGAGTAACTATGGCTACACCTTC
TRBJ2-5 TRBD1 . TRBV6-6 CASSSGQGMVETQYF TGTGCCAGCAGTTCCGGACAGGGGATGGTGGAGACCCAGTACTTC
TRBJ1-2 . . TRBV6-5 CASRGLGERGYTF TGTGCCAGCAGAGGGCTCGGGGAACGCGGCTACACCTTC
TRBJ1-5 TRBD1 . TRBV2 CASRTGFSNQPQHF TGTGCCAGCAGGACAGGGTTTAGCAATCAGCCCCAGCATTTT
TRBJ1-2 . . TRBV7-8 CASSLELEGGYSYTF TGTGCCAGCAGCTTAGAACTGGAAGGAGGGTATAGCTACACCTTC
TRBJ1-4 TRBD1 . TRBV11-1 CASSADRASDEKLFF TGTGCCAGCAGCGCCGACAGGGCTAGTGATGAAAAACTGTTTTTT
TRBJ2-5 TRBD1 once TRBV19 CASSMGDRGGETQYF TGTGCCAGTAGCATGGGGGACAGGGGAGGAGAGACCCAGTACTTC
TRBJ2-1 TRBD2 . TRBV7-3 CASGLAGDNEQFF TGTGCCAGCGGACTAGCGGGGGATAATGAGCAGTTCTTC
TRBJ2-1 TRBD1 once TRBV10-3 CAISEPGQGEGNEQFF TGTGCCATCAGTGAACCGGGACAGGGTGAGGGCAATGAGCAGTTCTTC
TRBJ1-5 . . TRBV19 CASSIEVRGQPQHF TGTGCCAGTAGTATTGAGGTCCGGGGTCAGCCCCAGCATTTT
TRBJ1-1 . . TRBV7-8 CASSFSSYTPASAFF TGTGCCAGCAGCTTCAGTTCGTATACACCCGCTTCAGCTTTCTTT
TRBJ1-1 . once TRBV29-1 CSVGEGGRTEAFF TGCAGCGTTGGGGAGGGGGGCCGGACTGAAGCTTTCTTT
TRBJ2-1 TRBD2 . TRBV3-1/TRBV3-2 CASSQAGGSSYNEQFF TGTGCCAGCAGCCAAGCGGGGGGAAGCTCCTACAATGAGCAGTTCTTC
TRBJ2-2 TRBD2 . TRBV9 CASRGTGTSGELFF TGTGCCAGCAGGGGGACCGGGACTAGCGGGGAGCTGTTTTTT
TRBJ2-7 TRBD2 once TRBV18 CASSPRTSGTYEQYF TGTGCCAGCTCACCGCGGACTAGCGGAACCTACGAGCAGTACTTC
TRBJ2-7 TRBD1 . TRBV13 CASSRTRGSAFHEQYF TGTGCCAGCAGCCGCACCAGGGGGTCGGCCTTCCACGAGCAGTACTTC
TRBJ1-2 TRBD1 . TRBV12-3/TRBV12-4 CASSFNRGYGYTF TGTGCCAGCAGTTTCAACAGGGGATATGGCTACACCTTC
TRBJ2-1 TRBD2 . TRBV29-1 CSVEVAGVGFF TGCAGCGTTGAGGTAGCGGGAGTAGGGTTCTTC
TRBJ1-2 . . TRBV19 CASSIGRRAYGYTF TGTGCCAGTAGTATAGGCAGGAGGGCCTATGGCTACACCTTC
TRBJ2-2 TRBD2 . TRBV24-1 CATTRSGILRGANTGELFF TGTGCCACCACACGGTCAGGTATTCTCCGGGGGGCGAACACCGGGGAGCTGTTTTTT
TRBJ1-1 TRBD1 once TRBV2 CASNPPGQANTEAFF TGTGCCAGCAACCCCCCGGGACAGGCGAACACTGAAGCTTTCTTT
TRBJ2-3 . . TRBV7-3 CASSLGLASTQYF TGTGCCAGCAGCTTAGGTCTAGCAAGTACGCAGTATTTT
TRBJ1-3 . . TRBV11-3 CASSSGFRNTIYF TGTGCCAGCAGCTCAGGGTTTCGAAACACCATATATTTT
TRBJ2-7 TRBD1 . TRBV19 CASSNTGGTYEQYF TGTGCCAGTAGTAACACAGGGGGAACCTACGAGCAGTACTTC
TRBJ1-5 TRBD1 . TRBV6-5 CASSPGTGPYPQHF TGTGCCAGCAGTCCCGGGACAGGGCCGTATCCCCAGCATTTT
TRBJ2-1 . . TRBV24-1 CATSDSQYNEQFF TGTGCCACCAGTGATTCCCAATACAATGAGCAGTTCTTC
TRBJ1-3 . once TRBV5-6 CASSLAGFTAGNTIYF TGTGCCAGCAGCTTGGCTGGCTTCACCGCAGGAAACACCATATATTTT
TRBJ1-5 . . TRBV15 CATSRDRSNQPQHF TGTGCCACCAGCAGAGATCGGAGCAATCAGCCCCAGCATTTT
TRBJ1-2 . . TRBV3-1/TRBV3-2 CASSTRTLDYGYTF TGTGCCAGCAGCACTCGGACATTAGACTATGGCTACACCTTC
TRBJ1-6 . . TRBV18 CASSSEKTPTSPLHF TGTGCCAGCTCATCGGAGAAAACCCCTACTTCACCCCTCCACTTT
TRBJ2-1 . . TRBV15 CATSRAGSRNEQFF TGTGCCACCAGCAGAGCCGGTTCGCGGAATGAGCAGTTCTTC
TRBJ2-7 . . TRBV6-6 CASSPLLADSISYEQYF TGTGCCAGCAGTCCCCTCTTAGCGGACTCTATCTCCTACGAGCAGTACTTC
TRBJ1-5 . . TRBV3-1/TRBV3-2 CASSQGPQDGEPQHF TGTGCCAGCAGCCAAGGTCCCCAGGATGGCGAGCCCCAGCATTTT
TRBJ1-1 TRBD1 . TRBV4-2 CASSYNRGSTEAFF TGTGCCAGCAGCTATAACAGGGGGTCCACTGAAGCTTTCTTT
TRBJ2-6 . . TRBV4-1 CASSQEPATGAFGANVLTF TGCGCCAGCAGCCAAGAACCCGCGACCGGAGCGTTTGGGGCCAACGTCCTGACTTTC
TRBJ1-1 . . TRBV27 CASSLSPLDSLYTEAFF TGTGCCAGCAGTTTATCCCCTTTGGACAGCCTTTACACTGAAGCTTTCTTT
TRBJ1-2 . . TRBV11-2 CASSFRGAASYGYTF TGTGCCAGCAGCTTTCGTGGGGCGGCGTCCTATGGCTACACCTTC
TRBJ1-5 . . TRBV7-9 CASSQTGGGNQPQHF TGTGCCAGCAGTCAGACCGGAGGGGGCAATCAGCCCCAGCATTTT